This T cell receptor (beta chain) was captured by sequencing in a study of long-term antiretroviral therapy in people with HIV. Findings and limits, study-wide: Participants lacked recorded data on ART adherence, viral resistance or therapy changes. Regardless of time point, clones expanded before ART dominated the repertoire.

Version v3.0 of the immunoSEQ assay was performed at survey level. In sequencing, roughly 35,000-55,000 T-cell genomes per sample were targeted. Libraries were prepared by immunoSEQ multiplex PCR; TCRdb keeps only in-frame clonotypes and omits some of them. The sample records around 33,000 clones, about four fifths being singletons. V was clipped by 0 bases and J by 4 bases; unmatched bases: 5. This CDR3 has 15 amino acids. The germline V gene has CDR1 SGDLS and CDR2 YYNGEE. As regards this clone: The target antigen is unknown.

V is TRBV9 and J is TRBJ2-5, with TRBD2 matching 8 bases. The source material was unsorted PBMCs, sampled 0.4 years before starting antiretroviral therapy. The receptor's source is a man aged 18 to 35 with HIV. The CDR3 sequence is CASSVDGRASETQYF. The CDR3 DNA reads TGTGCCAGCAGCGTAGACGGGAGGGCCTCAGAGACCCAGTACTTC.